One T cell receptor beta chain is described in this entry. Its matching antigen is unknown. This specimen belongs to a study of beta chain features in type 1 diabetes. Looking at the study overall: The patients were much like the healthy donors in age, gender and cell yields. All samples together contributed almost 110,000,000 sorted cells for examination. Regarding the study as a whole: Fewer junction insertions and more nucleotide deletions appeared in type 1 diabetes patients. TCRB CDR3 length was moderately but significantly reduced in all four CD4+ subsets of Type 1 diabetes patients.

The investigators reverse transcribed all of the isolated RNA, so they sequenced expressed TCRB transcripts. Libraries were prepared by immunoSEQ multiplex PCR; TCRdb keeps only in-frame clonotypes and omits some of them. The sample includes hundreds of thousands of clones, 13% of them seen just once. Losses at the gene ends were 4 bases for V and 0 bases for J; bases not matched to a gene: 13. The CDR3 totals 17 residues. CDR1 SGHDT and CDR2 YYEEEE come from the germline V gene. The receptor comes from a man aged 18 to 29 with type 1 diabetes. V usage is TRBV5-6 and J usage is TRBJ2-7; 7 bases agree with TRBD1. Sequencing input: naive CD4+ T cells from blood. In DNA, the CDR3 is TGTGCCAGCAGCCACACCGGGACAGCCCTGAGCTCCTACGAGCAGTACTTC. Amino acids: CASSHTGTALSSYEQYF.